This T cell receptor (beta chain) originates from a study of chemoradiotherapy in HPV16-positive cancers. In the study overall: Functional T-cell assays on a couple of HPV16-positive patients' cells defined candidate HPV-specific clones and common TCR motifs. The study, taken as a whole, reports: Candidate HPV-specific clones and E7-related TCR motifs grew in tumor during treatment. HPV-specific T cells were functionally defined from only two HPV16-positive patients.

Turning to this clone: Its cognate antigen is unknown.

Generated by immunoSEQ multiplex PCR, the TCRdb table keeps only in-frame clones and is missing some. Altogether more than 7,500 clones are present, 60% to 80% being singletons, with the ten largest covering approximately 8.7%. The CDR3 sequence is 13 residues long. Looked up from germline, CDR1 is ENHRY and CDR2 is SYGVKD. Between the trimmed V and J ends, which lost 6 bases and 4 bases, there was a span of 12 bases. Over chemoradiotherapy, repertoires were sampled more than once. The clonotype comes from a human donor with HPV-associated anogenital cancer. The sample was collected from a patient who underwent chemoradiotherapy. The V call is TRBV10-3, the J call TRBJ1-1; D possibly corresponds to TRBD1 (5 bases). The CDR3 DNA reads as TGTGCCATCAGCGCGCCCGGGGGCACTGAAGCTTTCTTT. It yields the protein CAISAPGGTEAFF.